A single sample is the source of the 18 T cell receptor beta chains below, sequenced in a study of post-analysis software for immune sequencing data. Overall study results and limits: Among five TRBV segments more frequent in patients than controls were TRBV5-6, TRBV5-1 and TRBV20-1.

Their cognate antigens are unknown. Incorporated into the TCR beta cDNA libraries were unique molecular identifiers, which served to reduce PCR and sequencing biases. In TCRdb, the PCR reads were re-called with MiXCR into one record per CDR3 protein. The sample consists of around 260,000 distinct CDR3 sequences, about 38% of them appearing once. Sequencing was carried out using blood. The receptor set was obtained from a girl aged 5-17 years with multiple sclerosis.

This clonotype appeared a few times. The rearrangement links TRBV28 to TRBJ2-2; no clear D gene. V lost 6 bases and J lost 1, with 9 bases in between. The length of the CDR3 is 14 residues. Per germline, CDR1 MDHEN and CDR2 SYDVKM. The CDR3 region has the DNA TGTGCCAGCAGGGGTGATGGGAACACCGGGGAGCTGTTTTTT. Its protein is CASRGDGNTGELFF.

Points on this clonotype: One base away lies a much larger clone, so this may be a sequencing read error. This rearrangement joins TRBV20-1 to TRBJ2-1; TRBD2 matches at 9 bases. The CDR3 extends over 12 amino acids. With 3 bases clipped from V and 10 bases from J, the junction kept 4 bases outside the gene matches. Germline CDR1 and CDR2: DFQATT and SNEGSKA (reference sequence). The DNA of the CDR3 is TGCAGTGCTAGCGGAGCGGGGGGCGAGCAGTTCTTC. Amino acid sequence: CSASGAGGEQFF.

This chain connects TRBV20-1 to TRBJ1-2; D is perhaps TRBD1 (6 bases). The CDR3 loop spans 14 amino acids. Trimming shortened V by 6 bases and J by 4 bases, and 18 bases separated the two germline ends. Germline lookup yields CDR1 DFQATT and CDR2 SNEGSKA (reference sequence). DNA for the CDR3: TGCAGTGCGAGGGGGGAGGGTCCGGGCTATGGCTACACCTTC. Amino acids: CSARGEGPGYGYTF.

The sample holds many counts of this clonotype. J is TRBJ2-1 and V is TRBV6-1; TRBD2 matches at 10 bases. CDR3 length: 15 amino acids. CDR1 and CDR2 from the germline V gene are MNHNS and SASEGT. Trimming cost V 2 bases and J 6 bases; bases outside gene matches: 4. For the CDR3, the DNA is TGTGCCAGCAGTGAACGGCTAGCGGGAGCCAATGAGCAGTTCTTC. Translating gives CASSERLAGANEQFF.

This clonotype occurred a few times. This clone may be a read error of a much larger clone one base away. This chain connects TRBV14 to TRBJ2-5, with 8 bases fitting TRBD1. Trimming took 4 bases from V and 11 from J; bases not matched to a gene: 12. The CDR3 has 14 amino acids. Germline V gives CDR1 SGHDN, CDR2 FVKESK. The CDR3 DNA reads TGTGCCAGCAGCCCCAGGGGGCTCTGGAATGAGCAGTACTTC. As protein: CASSPRGLWNEQYF.

This clonotype was counted ten times or more. The rearrangement uses TRBV6-5 and TRBJ2-1; possible D gene TRBD1, 5 bases. V lost 7 bases and J 8 bases, leaving 15 bases between the germline ends. The V gene's germline CDR1 is MNHEY and CDR2 SVGAGI. CDR3 length: 13 residues. The CDR3, as DNA: TGTGCCAGCACCCAAGTGGGGCATGATGAGCAGTTCTTC. The encoded protein is CASTQVGHDEQFF.

This clonotype appeared many times. This chain links TRBV6-6 with TRBJ2-3; 8 bases align to TRBD2. The CDR3 loop spans 16 amino acids. From germline, CDR1 is MNHNY and CDR2 SVGAGI (reference sequence). Unmatched junction bases numbered 10, after V lost 6 bases and J lost 2 bases. DNA of the CDR3: TGTGCCAGCAGGGCACTAGCGGCAAAATTCACAGATACGCAGTATTTT. Residues: CASRALAAKFTDTQYF.

Comments on this clonotype: It may be a read error: a sequence one base away is much more abundant. The V and J genes are TRBV20-1 and TRBJ1-5; weak D call: TRBD1 (5 bases). Per germline, CDR1 DFQATT and CDR2 SNEGSKA (reference sequence). The CDR3 is 15 amino acids. Trimming took off 5 bases at V and 6 bases at J, with 20 bases between the two ends. CDR3 residues: CSAVVGSGRSQPQHF. CDR3 nucleotide sequence: TGCAGTGCTGTTGTGGGGTCGGGACGGAGTCAGCCCCAGCATTTT.

This clonotype was found many times. The CDR3: CSGGGTGNQPQHF. CDR3 DNA: TGCAGTGGAGGGGGGACAGGGAATCAGCCCCAGCATTTT. The rearrangement links TRBV20-1 to TRBJ1-5, with 9 bases lining up with TRBD1. V lost 7 bases and J lost 4; bases outside the gene matches: 5. CDR1 DFQATT and CDR2 SNEGSKA come from the germline V gene (reference sequence). The CDR3 is made up of 13 amino acids.

This clonotype was recorded once. The rearrangement joins TRBV7-2 to TRBJ2-3; D tentatively fits TRBD1 or TRBD2 (6 bases each). The V gene lost 1 base and the J gene lost 1 base, with 12 bases spanning the gap. The CDR3 length is 16 residues. CDR1 and CDR2 (germline): SGHTA, FQGNSA. The CDR3 nucleotides are TGTGCCAGCAGCTTAGGGTCGGGGGCTGGCACAGATACGCAGTATTTT. It yields the protein CASSLGSGAGTDTQYF.

There are a few counts of this clonotype. This may be a read error, as it is one base from a much larger clone. The CDR3 protein is CASSVVRNEQFF. The CDR3 DNA follows: TGCGCCAGCAGCGTCGTCCGGAATGAGCAGTTCTTC. The chain couples TRBV5-1 to TRBJ2-1; D unresolved. Germline values: CDR1 SGHRS, CDR2 YFSETQ. The CDR3 contains 12 residues. The germline V and J ends were trimmed by 4 bases and 7 bases, with 9 bases remaining between them.

In its sample, this clonotype was seen once. The V gene is TRBV20-1, the J gene TRBJ1-4; maybe TRBD1 (6 bases). Trimming removed 4 bases at V and 8 bases at J, with 17 bases between. This CDR3 region has 14 residues. Germline lookup yields CDR1 DFQATT and CDR2 SNEGSKA (reference sequence). Here the CDR3 DNA reads TGCAGTGCTATCCCGATCGAGGGGGGAGAAAAACTGTTTTTT. Its translation is CSAIPIEGGEKLFF.

At least ten counts were recorded for this clonotype. CDR3 DNA: TGTGCCAGTGCCAGGGACACTGAAGCTTTCTTT. Protein sequence: CASARDTEAFF. The V call is TRBV6-5, the J call TRBJ1-1, with TRBD1 as a possible D gene (5 bases). This CDR3 contains 11 residues. Germline-derived CDR1 and CDR2 are MNHEY and SVGAGI. The ends were cut back, 9 bases at V and 3 bases at J, with 8 bases in the middle.

In regard to this clonotype: One junction end does not reproduce the germline sequence, and a read error may be involved. The V and J genes are TRBV7-9 and TRBJ2-1; no reliable D call. CDR3 length: 11 residues. Germline assignment: CDR1 SEHNR and CDR2 FQNEAQ (reference sequence). The CDR3 loop reads CSSSSENEQFF. CDR3 nucleotide sequence: TGTTCCAGCAGCTCAGAGAATGAGCAGTTCTTC.

Concerning this clonotype itself: The junction shows a germline mismatch at one end, possibly a read error. V and J are TRBV20-1 and TRBJ1-1, with no clear D. The CDR3 covers 16 residues. The germline V gene has CDR1 DFQATT and CDR2 SNEGSKA (reference sequence). The CDR3 protein is CCAPPTLGRGHTEAFF. The CDR3 DNA is TGCTGTGCTCCCCCGACACTCGGACGAGGACACACTGAAGCTTTCTTT.

This clonotype was seen more than once but under ten times. A much larger clone differs by one base, so this may be a read error. The genes are TRBV12-5 and TRBJ2-3; D is unclear. The CDR3 has 13 residues. Trimming took off 6 bases at V and 5 bases at J, with 12 bases between the two ends. The germline CDR1 and CDR2 sequences are LGHNT and FRNRAP. The CDR3: CASGPGGGDTQYF. The CDR3 DNA sequence: TGTGCTAGTGGCCCCGGTGGCGGAGATACGCAGTATTTT.

The genes are TRBV5-1 and TRBJ2-1, with 13 bases aligning to TRBD2. Germline V gene sequence: CDR1 SGHRS, CDR2 YFSETQ. Germline trimming cut 0 bases from V and 4 bases from J; bases unmatched to any gene: 19. The CDR3 has 22 amino acids. The CDR3 nucleotides read TGCGCCAGCAGCTTGGATACTGCCCGGGGACTAGCGGGAATACCCTCTTACAATGAGCAGTTCTTC. It translates to CASSLDTARGLAGIPSYNEQFF.

This clonotype rates as medium-sized. The V call is TRBV20-1, the J call TRBJ2-3, with 10 nucleotides matching TRBD2. CDR1 and CDR2 (germline): DFQATT, SNEGSKA (reference sequence). The V and J ends lost 0 bases and 2 bases, in that order; junction bases with no gene match: 5. This CDR3 contains 16 residues. The DNA of the CDR3 is TGCAGTGCTAGAGAAATAGCGGGGGGCCACACAGATACGCAGTATTTT. It yields the protein CSAREIAGGHTDTQYF.